A selection of T cell receptor beta chains follows, all from one sample in a study of blood T cell dynamics during melanoma immunotherapy. The table came from immunoSEQ multiplex PCR; TCRdb's copy has only in-frame clones and leaves some out. This table has about 6,900 clones, less than 85% appearing once. The sequencing used blood, collected from a patient treated with checkpoint blockade. The receptors come from a human donor with melanoma. Both conserved end residues are part of each CDR3. Fields, in order: D gene, clone size, V gene, J gene, CDR3 DNA, CDR3 protein. D genes are given only for firm matches. Expanded clones get a size class; other rows say once, few or many, or leave the size out.

.	few	TRBV5-4	TRBJ1-1	TGTGCCAGCAGCTCATACTTGCGAATGAACACTGAAGCTTTCTTT	CASSSYLRMNTEAFF
TRBD2	.	TRBV11-2	TRBJ2-3	TGTGCCAGCAGCTTAGGGACTAGCGGGGCTAATACGCAGTATTTT	CASSLGTSGANTQYF
.	.	TRBV18	TRBJ2-2	TGTGCCAGCTCACCACCTATCGGAACGAACACCGGGGAGCTGTTTTTT	CASSPPIGTNTGELFF
.	.	TRBV5-1	TRBJ1-1	TGCGCCAGCAGCTCCCAAGGGCAGAACACTGAAGCTTTCTTT	CASSSQGQNTEAFF
TRBD1	.	TRBV2	TRBJ2-7	TGTGCCAGCAGTGTTAGACAGGGGGCAGTGAGTGAGCAGTACTTC	CASSVRQGAVSEQYF
.	.	TRBV7-8	TRBJ2-7	TGTGCCAGCAGGGCACGGGCACAGGGTACTCCCTACGAGCAGTACTTC	CASRARAQGTPYEQYF
.	medium-sized	TRBV7-6	TRBJ2-2	TGTGCCAGCAGCTCGCCTCTCACTTTTACCGGGGAGCTGTTTTTT	CASSSPLTFTGELFF
.	.	TRBV27	TRBJ2-2	TGTGCCAGCAGTTTTTTAACTGGGCTGAACACCGGGGAGCTGTTTTTT	CASSFLTGLNTGELFF
.	.	TRBV2	TRBJ2-3	TGTGCCAGCAGCCCACAGGGATCCCTCACAGATACGCAGTATTTT	CASSPQGSLTDTQYF
.	.	TRBV2	TRBJ1-1	TGTGCCAGCACGGGGCCTGAGAACACTGAAGCTTTCTTT	CASTGPENTEAFF
TRBD1	.	TRBV10-1	TRBJ2-7	TGCGCCAGCAGGCGACAGGGATCCTACGAGCAGTACTTC	CASRRQGSYEQYF
.	few	TRBV14	TRBJ1-1	TGTGCCAGCAGTCATACTCCAGGGATCGGGAACACTGAAGCTTTCTTT	CASSHTPGIGNTEAFF
.	.	TRBV6-5	TRBJ2-7	TGTGCCAGCAGCGGACAGTTTACCTACGAGCAGTACTTC	CASSGQFTYEQYF
TRBD1	.	TRBV2	TRBJ1-5	TGTGCCAGCAGGATAGACAGGGGGGGCAATCAGCCCCAGCATTTT	CASRIDRGGNQPQHF
TRBD2	.	TRBV19	TRBJ2-1	TGTGCCAGTACCGAATTAGCGGGGGAATACAATGAGCAGTTCTTC	CASTELAGEYNEQFF
TRBD2	.	TRBV30	TRBJ2-3	TGTGCCTGGTCGGGACTAGCGGGGCTCACAGATACGCAGTATTTT	CAWSGLAGLTDTQYF
.	.	TRBV12-5	TRBJ1-5	TGTGCTAGTGGTTTGGACAGGGATAGCAATCAGCCCCAGCATTTT	CASGLDRDSNQPQHF
TRBD1	.	TRBV11-2	TRBJ2-1	TGTGCCAGCGGCCGGGACAGGACCTACAATGAGCAGTTCTTC	CASGRDRTYNEQFF
TRBD1	few	TRBV4-2	TRBJ2-7	TGTGCCAGCAGCTCTCCCGGGACAGGGTGGTACGAGCAGTACTTC	CASSSPGTGWYEQYF
.	once	TRBV18	TRBJ2-3	TGTGCCAGCTCACCGATGGCCCTCCTTAGCACAGATACGCAGTATTTT	CASSPMALLSTDTQYF
TRBD1	.	TRBV2	TRBJ2-2	TGTGCCAGCAGGGGACAGGGAATAAACACCGGGGAGCTGTTTTTT	CASRGQGINTGELFF
TRBD2	.	TRBV19	TRBJ2-1	TGTGCCAGTAGTGCAGGGACTAGCGGGAGCAATGAGCAGTTCTTC	CASSAGTSGSNEQFF
TRBD2	.	TRBV15	TRBJ2-7	TGTGCCACCAGCAGAGATCCGACTAGCGGGGCGAACTTC	CATSRDPTSGANF
TRBD1	.	TRBV9	TRBJ1-2	TGTGCCAGCAGCCCCTCCGGGACAGTCTATGGCTACACCTTC	CASSPSGTVYGYTF
.	.	TRBV4-1	TRBJ1-2	TGCGCCAGCAGCCGGGGACCCGGCTACACCTTC	CASSRGPGYTF
.	.	TRBV10-3	TRBJ1-4	TGTGCCATCAGTGAAACCCGACCCGATGCAACTAATGAAAAACTGTTTTTT	CAISETRPDATNEKLFF
.	.	TRBV4-1	TRBJ2-6	TGCGCCAGCAGCCAAGTCGGCACCCGCTCTGGGGCCAACGTCCTGACTTTC	CASSQVGTRSGANVLTF
.	once	TRBV5-1	TRBJ1-2	TGCGCCAGCAGCCCGGAGGACGGAAGATATGGCTACACCTTC	CASSPEDGRYGYTF
.	.	TRBV18	TRBJ1-6	TGTGCCAGCTCACCACTGAGGGACAAACGGAGCTCCTATAATTCACCCCTCCACTTT	CASSPLRDKRSSYNSPLHF
TRBD2	once	TRBV5-1	TRBJ2-1	TGCGCCAGCAGCTTGGACCTAGCGGGGAGACAGTTCTTC	CASSLDLAGRQFF
.	once	TRBV7-8	TRBJ2-1	TGTGCCAGCAGACCCCGGTTGGTCTACAATGAGCAGTTCTTC	CASRPRLVYNEQFF
.	.	TRBV30	TRBJ2-5	TGTGCCTGGAGGTACCGAGCCGAGACCCAGTACTTC	CAWRYRAETQYF
TRBD1	.	TRBV7-9	TRBJ1-1	TGTGCCAGCAGCAAGGTACAGGGGGACACTGAAGCTTTCTTT	CASSKVQGDTEAFF
.	.	TRBV18	TRBJ2-7	TGTGCCAGCTCACCACGTTCCACGGGGACCTACGAGCAGTACTTC	CASSPRSTGTYEQYF
.	.	TRBV5-1	TRBJ1-1	TGCGCCAGCAGCCGAGCCTCGAACACTGAAGCTTTCTTT	CASSRASNTEAFF
.	.	TRBV5-1	TRBJ1-1	TGCGCCAGCAGCCCCCCGACGGCGAACACTGAAGCTTTCTTT	CASSPPTANTEAFF
.	once	TRBV18	TRBJ1-3	TGTGCCAGCTCACCTACGACAGGAGCTGGAAACACCATATATTTT	CASSPTTGAGNTIYF
TRBD1	few	TRBV6-5	TRBJ2-3	TGTGCCAGCAGTTCGGGACAGGGTGTCACAGATACGCAGTATTTT	CASSSGQGVTDTQYF
TRBD2	.	TRBV7-2	TRBJ2-7	TGTGCCAGCAGCTTCTCTAGCGGGGGAGGCTACGAGCAGTACTTC	CASSFSSGGGYEQYF
.	.	TRBV10-3	TRBJ2-5	TGTGCCATCAGGGCGGGGACCCCGACCCAAGAGACCCAGTACTTC	CAIRAGTPTQETQYF
TRBD1	.	TRBV7-3	TRBJ1-3	TGTGCCAGCAGCGTAGAACAGGGGGCGGATGGAAACACCATATATTTT	CASSVEQGADGNTIYF
.	.	TRBV7-9	TRBJ1-3	TGTGCCAGCATTACGACAGGCGCTGGGAACACCATATATTTT	CASITTGAGNTIYF
.	.	TRBV6-5	TRBJ1-1	TGTGCCAGCAGCCAGGACACCTTTACTAACACTGAAGCTTTCTTT	CASSQDTFTNTEAFF
TRBD1	.	TRBV18	TRBJ1-5	TGTGCCAGCTCACCATACCCCCCAGGGGGCCATAGCAATCAGCCCCAGCATTTT	CASSPYPPGGHSNQPQHF
.	.	TRBV2	TRBJ1-3	TGTGCCAGCAGTGAAGCGCGTGGAAACACCATATATTTT	CASSEARGNTIYF
TRBD1	.	TRBV6-6	TRBJ2-7	TGTGCCAGCAGTTTCGACAGGGTGTCCTACGAGCAGTACTTC	CASSFDRVSYEQYF
.	.	TRBV5-5	TRBJ2-1	TGTGCCAGCAGTAGCGGAAGCTCCTACAATGAGCAGTTCTTC	CASSSGSSYNEQFF
TRBD1	.	TRBV2	TRBJ1-2	TGTGCCGGCGGGGGGGAAGGACAGGTTCGGTACACCTTC	CAGGGEGQVRYTF
.	.	TRBV19	TRBJ2-3	TGTGCCAGTAGTGCCGGGACTTCGAGAGGGAGAGATACGCAGTATTTT	CASSAGTSRGRDTQYF
TRBD2	.	TRBV10-1	TRBJ2-3	TGCGCCAGCAATATGGCGGGAGAAGATACGCAGTATTTT	CASNMAGEDTQYF
.	few	TRBV4-1	TRBJ1-2	TGCGCCAGCAGCCTCCTTTTCGAGGGTGGCTACACCTTC	CASSLLFEGGYTF
TRBD1	.	TRBV7-2	TRBJ1-3	TGTGCCAGCAGCTTCCGGGACAGGGATTGGTATGGTGGAAACACCATATATTTT	CASSFRDRDWYGGNTIYF